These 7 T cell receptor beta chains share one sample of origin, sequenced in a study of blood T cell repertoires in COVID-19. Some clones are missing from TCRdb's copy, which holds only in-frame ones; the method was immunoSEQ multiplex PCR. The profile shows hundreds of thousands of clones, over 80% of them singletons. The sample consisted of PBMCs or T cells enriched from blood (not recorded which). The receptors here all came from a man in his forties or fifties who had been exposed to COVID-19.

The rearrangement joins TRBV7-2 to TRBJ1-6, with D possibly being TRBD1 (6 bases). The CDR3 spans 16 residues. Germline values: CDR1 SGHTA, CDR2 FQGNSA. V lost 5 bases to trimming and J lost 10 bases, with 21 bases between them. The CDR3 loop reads CASSPPLGDIRSPLHF. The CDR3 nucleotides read TGTGCCAGCAGCCCCCCCCTGGGGGACATCAGATCACCCCTCCACTTT.

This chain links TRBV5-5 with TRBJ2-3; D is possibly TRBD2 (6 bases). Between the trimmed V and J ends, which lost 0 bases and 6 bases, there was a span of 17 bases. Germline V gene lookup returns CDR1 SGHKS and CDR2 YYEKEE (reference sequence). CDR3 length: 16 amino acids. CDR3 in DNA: TGTGCCAGCAGCTTGGGAGTGCTAGCGTTGGTGGATACGCAGTATTTT. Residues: CASSLGVLALVDTQYF.

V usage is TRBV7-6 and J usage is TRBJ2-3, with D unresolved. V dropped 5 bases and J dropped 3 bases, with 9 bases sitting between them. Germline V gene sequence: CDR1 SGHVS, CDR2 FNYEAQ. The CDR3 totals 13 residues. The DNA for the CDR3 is TGTGCCAGCAGCCACCCTAGGACAGATACGCAGTATTTT. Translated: CASSHPRTDTQYF. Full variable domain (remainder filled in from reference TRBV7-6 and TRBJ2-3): GAGVSQSPRYKVTKRGQDVALRCDPISGHVSLYWYRQALGQGPEFLTYFNYEAQQDKSGLPNDRFSAERPEGSISTLTIQRTEQRDSAMYRCASSHPRTDTQYFGPGTRLTVL.

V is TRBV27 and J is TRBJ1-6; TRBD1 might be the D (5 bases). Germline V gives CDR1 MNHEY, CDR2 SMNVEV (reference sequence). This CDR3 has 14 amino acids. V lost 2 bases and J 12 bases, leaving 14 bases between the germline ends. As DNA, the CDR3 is TGTGCCAGCAGTTTAAGTGGGACTGGCGAACCCCTCCACTTT. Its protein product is CASSLSGTGEPLHF.

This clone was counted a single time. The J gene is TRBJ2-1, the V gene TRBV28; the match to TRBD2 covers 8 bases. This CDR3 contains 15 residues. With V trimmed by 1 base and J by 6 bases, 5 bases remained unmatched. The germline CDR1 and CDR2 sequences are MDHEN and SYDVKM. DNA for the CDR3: TGTGCCAGCAGTTTATTAGCGGGGTTTTTCAATGAGCAGTTCTTC. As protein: CASSLLAGFFNEQFF.

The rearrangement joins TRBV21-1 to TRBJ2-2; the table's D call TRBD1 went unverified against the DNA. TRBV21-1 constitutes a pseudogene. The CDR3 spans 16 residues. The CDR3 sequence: CASSKRTGDFTGELFF. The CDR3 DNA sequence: TGTGCCAGCAGCAAAAGGACAGGGGATTTCACCGGGGAGCTGTTTTTT.

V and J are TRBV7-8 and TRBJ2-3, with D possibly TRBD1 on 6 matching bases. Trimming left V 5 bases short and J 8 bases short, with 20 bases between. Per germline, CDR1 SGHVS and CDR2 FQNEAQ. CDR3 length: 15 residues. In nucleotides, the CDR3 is TGTGCCAGCAGCCACCAACAGGGTATGGCTACTACGCAGTATTTT. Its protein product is CASSHQQGMATTQYF.